These T cell receptor beta chains were read from a single sample in a study of shared clonotypes between healthy human individuals. Assay used: immunoSEQ multiplex PCR; TCRdb lists only in-frame clones, some missing. The table lists millions of clones, over 85% of them singletons, with roughly 1.1% in the top ten. The specimen sequenced was naive CD8+ T cells sorted from blood. These receptors were taken from a man aged 18 to 29 in good health. The CDR3 runs from the conserved cysteine through the conserved F or W. The order of the fields is CDR3 DNA, CDR3 protein, V gene, J gene, D gene. D genes are given only for firm matches.

TGTGCCAGCAGCGCCGGACAGGGGGCGCGGGAAGCTTTCTTT,CASSAGQGAREAFF,TRBV9,TRBJ1-1,TRBD1
TGTGCCAGCAGCTTAGTTTCTGGGGACGAGCAGTACTTC,CASSLVSGDEQYF,TRBV11-2,TRBJ2-7,-
TGTGCCAGCAGTTCAGGACAGGGCCGTCAGCCCCAGCATTTT,CASSSGQGRQPQHF,TRBV6-5,TRBJ1-5,TRBD1
TGTGCCAGCAGCCCCGGGGTACTGGCGGAGACCCAGTACTTC,CASSPGVLAETQYF,TRBV2,TRBJ2-5,-
TGTGCCAGCAGCTTACTAGCGGGACCCACAGATACGCAGTATTTT,CASSLLAGPTDTQYF,TRBV27,TRBJ2-3,TRBD2
TGTGCCAGCAGTTTATCCGGGACAGGGAGTCAAGATACGCAGTATTTT,CASSLSGTGSQDTQYF,TRBV28,TRBJ2-3,TRBD1
TGTGCCAGCAGCTTGTTTCGACTAGCGGGAGTAGAAGCCACAGATACGCAGTATTTT,CASSLFRLAGVEATDTQYF,TRBV5-6,TRBJ2-3,TRBD2
TGCAGCCTGTGGACAGGGGGCTTGAATGAGCAGTTCTTC,CSLWTGGLNEQFF,TRBV29-1,TRBJ2-1,TRBD1
TGCGCCAGCAGCCAAGAAATAGCCAAAAACATTCAGTACTTC,CASSQEIAKNIQYF,TRBV4-1,TRBJ2-4,-
TGTGCCAGCAGTTTCCGTGGACAATATGAGCAGTACTTC,CASSFRGQYEQYF,TRBV28,TRBJ2-7,-